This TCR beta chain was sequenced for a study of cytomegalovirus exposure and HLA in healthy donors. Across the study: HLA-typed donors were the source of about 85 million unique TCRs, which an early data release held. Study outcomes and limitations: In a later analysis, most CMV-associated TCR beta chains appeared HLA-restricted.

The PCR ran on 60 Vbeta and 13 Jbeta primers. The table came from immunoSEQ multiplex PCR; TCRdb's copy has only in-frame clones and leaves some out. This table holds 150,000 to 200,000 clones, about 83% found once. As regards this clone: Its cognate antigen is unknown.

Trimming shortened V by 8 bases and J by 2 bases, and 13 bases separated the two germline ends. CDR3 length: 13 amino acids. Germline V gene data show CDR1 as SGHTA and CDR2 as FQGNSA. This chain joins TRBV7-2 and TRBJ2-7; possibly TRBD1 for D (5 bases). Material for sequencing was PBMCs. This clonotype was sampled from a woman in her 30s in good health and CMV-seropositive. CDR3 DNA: TGTGCCAGCCGCCCGACAGCGACCTACGAGCAGTACTTC. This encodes CASRPTATYEQYF.